The rows below give T cell receptor beta chains drawn from one sample of a study of STAT3 mutations in large granular lymphocyte leukemia. Assay: immunoSEQ multiplex PCR; the TCRdb copy retains only in-frame clones and omits some. The table lists 30,000 to 35,000 clones, about 80% of them singletons. Sequenced material: peripheral blood mononuclear cells. Receptor source: a woman aged 45-65 years with T-cell large granular lymphocyte leukemia. Some clones in this sample may be carry-over from other donors' samples. Each CDR3 is given with its conserved first and last residue. Fields, in order: V gene, J gene, D gene, CDR3 length, clone size, CDR3 protein, CDR3 DNA. D genes are given only for firm matches. Clone size, where shown, is once, few, many, or a class for clones that have expanded.

>TRBV10-2|TRBJ1-2|TRBD1|13|few
CASTGQPNYGYTF
TGCGCCAGCACGGGACAGCCTAACTATGGCTACACCTTC
>TRBV5-1|TRBJ2-3|TRBD2|16|once
CASSLRLAGEGNTQYF
TGCGCCAGCAGCTTGAGATTAGCGGGAGAAGGAAATACGCAGTATTTT
>TRBV29-1|TRBJ1-2|NA|15|NA
CSVDGTPGGNYGYTF
TGCAGCGTTGATGGCACCCCCGGGGGAAACTATGGCTACACCTTC
>TRBV2|TRBJ1-1|NA|12|NA
CASSRLNTEAFF
TGTGCCAGCAGTAGACTGAACACTGAAGCTTTCTTT
>TRBV27|TRBJ1-2|NA|14|once
CASSRRGRGYGYTF
TGTGCCAGCAGTCGCAGGGGCCGGGGCTATGGCTACACCTTC
>TRBV6-5|TRBJ1-2|NA|14|NA
CASSYSVSNYGYTF
TGTGCCAGCAGTTACTCGGTCAGCAACTATGGCTACACCTTC
>TRBV4-3|TRBJ2-3|NA|14|NA
CASSQDHGSEKRRF
TGCGCCAGCAGCCAAGATCACGGGAGCGAGAAGCGGCGTTTT
>TRBV28|TRBJ2-7|TRBD2|15|NA
CASKEGSGSTYEQYF
TGTGCCAGCAAGGAAGGTAGCGGGTCGACCTACGAGCAGTACTTC
>TRBV6-5|TRBJ2-7|NA|14|NA
CASSRLEGSLEQYF
TGTGCCAGCAGCCGACTGGAAGGGTCGCTCGAGCAGTACTTC
>TRBV4-2|TRBJ1-5|NA|18|once
CASSQEDSVGVQNQPQHF
TGTGCCAGCAGCCAAGAGGACAGTGTGGGGGTCCAAAATCAGCCCCAGCATTTT
>TRBV9|TRBJ2-7|TRBD2|15|NA
CASSVGGRAGDEQYF
TGTGCCAGCAGCGTCGGCGGGAGGGCCGGGGACGAGCAGTACTTC
>TRBV28|TRBJ1-5|TRBD1|14|once
CASGLWTGEQPQHF
TGTGCCAGCGGCTTATGGACAGGCGAACAGCCCCAGCATTTT
>TRBV27|TRBJ1-1|TRBD1|17|NA
CASSPSGTGGPGTEAFF
TGTGCCAGCAGCCCCTCCGGGACAGGGGGCCCGGGCACTGAAGCTTTCTTT
>TRBV4-2|TRBJ2-1|TRBD2|17|few
CASSHSLWTSIPNEQFF
TGTGCCAGCAGCCATTCGCTGTGGACTAGCATTCCCAATGAGCAGTTCTTC
>TRBV6-5|TRBJ1-2|NA|11|NA
CASSYRGGYTF
TGTGCCAGCAGTTACAGGGGGGGCTACACCTTC
>TRBV9|TRBJ2-5|TRBD2|17|NA
CASSADPGLAVQETQYF
TGTGCCAGCAGCGCCGATCCGGGACTAGCGGTCCAAGAGACCCAGTACTTC
>TRBV5-4|TRBJ2-1|NA|14|NA
CASSLRTGDNEQFF
TGTGCCAGCAGCTTACGCACCGGAGACAATGAGCAGTTCTTC
>TRBV18|TRBJ1-1|NA|11|NA
CASSPGGFAFF
TGTGCCAGCTCACCAGGTGGTTTTGCTTTCTTT
>TRBV5-1|TRBJ2-2|TRBD1|16|NA
CASSQIQGAVAGELFF
TGCGCCAGCAGTCAAATACAGGGGGCAGTGGCCGGGGAGCTGTTTTTT
>TRBV7-9|TRBJ1-4|NA|17|NA
CASSLTGSSSGMRKLFF
TGTGCCAGCAGCTTAACCGGCTCGAGCAGTGGAATGAGGAAACTGTTTTTT
>TRBV6-5|TRBJ2-7|NA|15|NA
CASSPRTGSFEEQYF
TGTGCCAGCAGTCCCAGGACTGGGAGCTTCGAGGAGCAGTACTTC
>TRBV4-3|TRBJ1-2|NA|15|NA
CASSQSTLTNYGYTF
TGCGCCAGCAGCCAGTCGACACTTACTAACTATGGCTACACCTTC
>TRBV5-1|TRBJ1-2|NA|15|NA
CASSPRTGTNNGYTF
TGCGCCAGCAGCCCAAGGACCGGAACGAATAATGGCTACACCTTC
>TRBV5-4|TRBJ1-2|TRBD1|13|NA
CASKRVQGGKNTF
TGTGCCAGCAAACGAGTACAGGGGGGGAAAAACACCTTC
>TRBV28|TRBJ1-2|NA|14|NA
CASSSGGLRYGYTF
TGTGCCAGCAGTTCGGGGGGGCTTCGCTATGGCTACACCTTC
>TRBV11-2|TRBJ2-3|NA|12|NA
CASSLGADTQYF
TGTGCCAGCAGCTTAGGAGCGGATACGCAGTATTTT
>TRBV7-9|TRBJ2-5|NA|12|NA
CASSLAQETQYF
TGTGCCAGCAGCTTAGCGCAAGAGACCCAGTACTTC
>TRBV6-5|TRBJ2-7|NA|11|NA
CASRDSYEQYF
TGTGCCAGCAGAGACAGCTACGAGCAGTACTTC
>TRBV28|TRBJ2-1|NA|14|NA
CASSSLTPYNEQFF
TGTGCCAGCAGTTCTCTGACCCCCTACAATGAGCAGTTCTTC
>TRBV7-8|TRBJ2-5|NA|12|NA
CASSSGGETQYF
TGTGCCAGCAGCTCCGGGGGAGAGACCCAGTACTTC
>TRBV4-2|TRBJ1-3|NA|16|few
CASSQASPGPGNTIYF
TGTGCCAGCAGCCAAGCCAGTCCGGGACCTGGAAACACCATATATTTT
>TRBV15|TRBJ1-5|NA|18|NA
CATSRDAHSDYSNQPQHF
TGTGCCACCAGCAGAGATGCTCACAGCGATTATAGCAATCAGCCCCAGCATTTT
>TRBV15|TRBJ2-1|NA|17|NA
CATSRDKWGQGINEQFF
TGTGCCACCAGCAGAGATAAATGGGGGCAGGGGATCAATGAGCAGTTCTTC
>TRBV5-1|TRBJ2-7|NA|13|NA
CASSQGQLYEQYF
TGCGCCAGCAGCCAAGGACAGCTTTACGAGCAGTACTTC
>TRBV29-1|TRBJ2-5|TRBD2|17|NA
CSVGEGGQGPSLAPQYF
TGCAGCGTTGGGGAGGGTGGGCAAGGGCCCTCTCTAGCTCCCCAGTACTTC
>TRBV7-9|TRBJ1-2|NA|14|NA
CASSLLLQGTSYTF
TGTGCCAGCAGCTTATTATTACAGGGTACGAGCTACACCTTC
>TRBV4-1|TRBJ2-1|TRBD1|18|NA
CASSQDHPGTGSSSEQFF
TGCGCCAGCAGCCAAGACCACCCCGGGACAGGTTCCTCCTCGGAGCAGTTCTTC
>TRBV5-5|TRBJ1-5|NA|15|NA
CASSGTGFENQPQHF
TGTGCCAGCAGCGGAACAGGTTTCGAGAATCAGCCCCAGCATTTT
>TRBV5-6|TRBJ2-2|TRBD2|18|once
CASSLPGTSGLNTGELFF
TGTGCCAGCAGCCTCCCCGGGACTAGCGGGCTGAACACCGGGGAGCTGTTTTTT
>TRBV5-4|TRBJ1-2|TRBD1|16|NA
CASSTDPGQGGFGYTF
TGTGCCAGCAGTACCGACCCGGGACAGGGCGGGTTTGGCTACACCTTC
>TRBV19|TRBJ2-7|NA|12|NA
CASSISTNEQYF
TGTGCCAGTAGTATAAGCACTAACGAGCAGTACTTC
>TRBV7-2|TRBJ2-1|TRBD2|16|NA
CASSLVLAGGRGEQFF
TGTGCCAGCAGCTTAGTCCTAGCGGGAGGCCGGGGTGAGCAGTTCTTC
>TRBV6-1|TRBJ2-3|NA|13|NA
CASSEQRGDTQYF
TGTGCCAGCAGTGAACAGAGGGGAGATACGCAGTATTTT
>TRBV5-1|TRBJ2-5|NA|15|NA
CASSLTPTLQETQYF
TGCGCCAGCAGCTTGACACCGACTCTCCAAGAGACCCAGTACTTC
>TRBV5-6|TRBJ2-1|TRBD2|14|NA
CASSLLGSGNEQFF
TGTGCCAGCAGCTTGTTGGGTAGCGGGAATGAGCAGTTCTTC
>TRBV13|TRBJ2-1|NA|14|NA
CASSFRGDLNEQFF
TGTGCCAGCAGCTTCCGCGGGGACCTCAATGAGCAGTTCTTC
>TRBV27|TRBJ2-7|TRBD2|15|NA
CASSSGLAGAREQYF
TGTGCCAGCAGTTCAGGGCTAGCGGGAGCTCGGGAGCAGTACTTC
>TRBV27|TRBJ2-1|TRBD2|17|NA
CASSFNSLASGHNEQFF
TGTGCCAGCAGTTTCAATTCTCTTGCTAGCGGCCACAATGAGCAGTTCTTC
>TRBV14|TRBJ1-1|TRBD1|16|NA
CASSTLDRGKNTEAFF
TGTGCCAGCAGCACCCTGGACAGGGGAAAGAACACTGAAGCTTTCTTT
>TRBV20-1|TRBJ2-3|NA|11|NA
CSAVVGNTQYF
TGCAGTGCTGTCGTTGGGAATACGCAGTATTTT
>TRBV5-1|TRBJ2-1|TRBD1|15|NA
CASSSGQGVYNEQFF
TGCGCCAGCAGCTCAGGACAGGGGGTCTACAATGAGCAGTTCTTC
>TRBV29-1|TRBJ2-1|NA|13|NA
CSVGEGPGNEQFF
TGCAGCGTTGGCGAGGGACCGGGCAATGAGCAGTTCTTC
>TRBV5-8|TRBJ1-5|NA|17|NA
CASSPTYGVVGNQPQHF
TGTGCCAGCAGTCCTACCTACGGGGTGGTGGGGAATCAGCCCCAGCATTTT